One and the same sample provided the 15 T cell receptor beta chains below, sequenced in a study of shared clonotypes between healthy human individuals. Assay: immunoSEQ multiplex PCR; the TCRdb copy retains only in-frame clones and omits some. In the table there are around 79,000 clones, about 61% of which are singletons. Source material: memory CD8+ T cells sorted from blood. Subset here: CD45RO+ cells pooled with CCR7-negative TemRA cells. These receptors were collected from a man between 25 and 39 years old in good health.

J is TRBJ2-7 and V is TRBV27, with 8 bases matching TRBD1. With V trimmed by 2 bases and J by 3 bases, 6 bases remained unmatched. The CDR3 has 15 amino acids. Germline assignment: CDR1 MNHEY and CDR2 SMNVEV (reference sequence). CDR3 loop: CASSLTQGAFYEQYF. The CDR3 bases are TGTGCCAGCAGTTTAACCCAGGGGGCGTTCTACGAGCAGTACTTC.

In its sample, this clone was seen a few times. The chain combines TRBV10-1 with TRBJ2-7; 8 bases match TRBD2. Germline V gene data show CDR1 as WNHNN and CDR2 as SYGVQD (reference sequence). The CDR3 is 13 residues long. The V and J ends lost 3 bases and 4 bases, in that order; junction bases with no gene match: 2. This CDR3 is CASSDTSGYEQYF. The CDR3 DNA sequence: TGCGCCAGCAGTGATACTAGCGGATACGAGCAGTACTTC.

The J gene is TRBJ2-1, the V gene TRBV6-4; 11 positions agree with TRBD2. This CDR3 has 15 residues. Germline V gene sequence: CDR1 MRHNA, CDR2 SNTAGT. J gave up 7 bases and V 8 bases, and 10 bases lay outside the gene matches. The CDR3 DNA reads TGTGCCAGCGGGAAACTAGCGGGAGTAGGGAATGAGCAGTTCTTC. Translation: CASGKLAGVGNEQFF.

CDR3 DNA: TGTGCCAGCAGACCTCCCGGACAGGGACCAGATACGCAGTATTTT. Protein sequence: CASRPPGQGPDTQYF. V usage is TRBV7-9 and J usage is TRBJ2-3; 8 bases match TRBD1. Germline V CDR1 and CDR2: SEHNR, FQNEAQ (reference sequence). V was clipped by 6 bases and J by 4 bases; unmatched bases: 9. The CDR3 length is 15 residues.

The CDR3 region is CASSVAHGGASYNEQFF. The DNA for the CDR3 is TGTGCCAGTAGTGTGGCCCACGGGGGAGCATCCTACAATGAGCAGTTCTTC. The V call is TRBV19, the J call TRBJ2-1; the D gene is possibly TRBD2 (6 bases). Germline assignment: CDR1 LNHDA and CDR2 SQIVND (reference sequence). V lost 5 bases and J 1 base, leaving 18 bases between the germline ends. This CDR3 is 17 amino acids long. Full variable domain (remainder filled in from reference TRBV19 and TRBJ2-1): DGGITQSPKYLFRKEGQNVTLSCEQNLNHDAMYWYRQDPGQGLRLIYYSQIVNDFQKGDIAEGYSVSREKKESFPLTVTSAQKNPTAFYLCASSVAHGGASYNEQFFGPGTRLTVL.

The chain has TRBV6-1 and TRBJ1-5; D might be TRBD1 (6 bases). V lost 7 bases and J lost 3, with 13 bases in between. The CDR3 spans 14 residues. Germline CDR1 and CDR2: MNHNS and SASEGT. The CDR3 coding sequence is TGTGCCAGCACCCCAGGACAGAACAATCAGCCCCAGCATTTT. Its translation: CASTPGQNNQPQHF.

As to this clone: A much larger clone lies one base from this, so it may be a read error. The chain combines TRBV27 with TRBJ2-7; TRBD1 agrees at 11 bases. V gave up 4 bases and J gave up 4 bases; unmatched junction bases: 3. CDR3 size: 14 residues. Germline V gene sequence: CDR1 MNHEY, CDR2 SMNVEV (reference sequence). As DNA, the CDR3 is TGTGCCAGCAGTTCCGGGACAGGGGGGTACGAGCAGTACTTC. This translates into CASSSGTGGYEQYF.

This chain uses TRBV2 with TRBJ1-2, with D perhaps matching TRBD1 (6 bases). The CDR3 loop spans 14 amino acids. CDR1 is SNHLY, CDR2 FYNNEI, per germline. Trimming left V 3 bases short and J 4 bases short, with 12 bases between. CDR3 DNA sequence: TGTGCCAGCAGTGACGCGGGGGGCGGCTATGGCTACACCTTC. Translating it yields CASSDAGGGYGYTF.

This clone has at least ten counts. This rearrangement joins TRBV6-5 to TRBJ1-2; 7 bases line up with TRBD1. This CDR3 comprises 14 residues. Germline trimming cut 5 bases from V and 6 bases from J; bases unmatched to any gene: 9. From germline, CDR1 is MNHEY and CDR2 SVGAGI. The CDR3 protein is CASSGQGGSDGYTF. The DNA of the CDR3 is TGTGCCAGCAGTGGCCAGGGGGGGAGCGATGGCTACACCTTC.

The chain joins TRBV7-2 to TRBJ2-5; 7 bases line up with TRBD1. The CDR3 loop spans 13 amino acids. Looked up from germline, CDR1 is SGHTA and CDR2 is FQGNSA. The ends lost 4 bases at V and 4 bases at J; junction bases unmatched: 3. Written as DNA, the CDR3 is TGTGCCAGCAGCTCCGGGACAGCAGAGACCCAGTACTTC. Protein sequence: CASSSGTAETQYF.

The J gene is TRBJ1-5, the V gene TRBV2, with a weak D call TRBD1 (6 bases). Trimming removed 7 bases from V and 3 bases from J, with 10 bases in between. The germline V gene has CDR1 SNHLY and CDR2 FYNNEI. The CDR3 is 13 residues long. Here the CDR3 reads CASKRDNNQPQHF. The CDR3 region has the DNA TGTGCCAGCAAACGGGACAACAATCAGCCCCAGCATTTT.

This rearrangement joins TRBV19 to TRBJ2-7; D remains ambiguous. Per the germline V gene, CDR1 is LNHDA and CDR2 is SQIVND (reference sequence). V shed 4 bases and J shed 7 bases, with 11 bases lying between them. The CDR3 sequence is 12 residues long. CDR3 in amino acids: CASSSDRLEQYF. CDR3 bases: TGTGCCAGTAGTAGCGACCGCCTAGAGCAGTACTTC.

The chain uses TRBV2 and TRBJ1-1; 7 bases map to TRBD1. V lost 6 bases, J lost 1 base, and 5 bases stayed unmatched. The CDR3 totals 14 residues. The V gene's germline CDR1 is SNHLY and CDR2 FYNNEI. The CDR3 reads CASSGRQGNTEAFF. CDR3 in DNA: TGTGCCAGCAGCGGAAGACAGGGGAACACTGAAGCTTTCTTT. Full variable domain (rest looked up from reference TRBV2 and TRBJ1-1): EPEVTQTPSHQVTQMGQEVILRCVPISNHLYFYWYRQILGQKVEFLVSFYNNEISEKSEIFDDQFSVERPDGSNFTLKIRSTKLEDSAMYFCASSGRQGNTEAFFGQGTRLTVV.

This sequence joins TRBV27 and TRBJ2-7; possible D gene TRBD2, 5 bases. The CDR3 length is 14 residues. Germline CDR1 is MNHEY and CDR2 is SMNVEV (reference sequence). Trimming took 5 bases from V and 0 from J, leaving 11 bases between them. The CDR3 DNA follows: TGTGCCAGCAGTCTAAGCGGTGACTCCTACGAGCAGTACTTC. Translated: CASSLSGDSYEQYF.

J is TRBJ1-2 and V is TRBV4-1, with 12 bases fitting TRBD1. The germline V gene encodes CDR1 MGHRA and CDR2 YSYEKL. Losses at the gene ends were 1 base for V and 6 bases for J; bases not matched to a gene: 3. This CDR3 comprises 15 residues. CDR3 DNA sequence: TGCGCCAGCAGCCAAGGGGACAGGGGGCCGGATGGCTACACCTTC. Translated: CASSQGDRGPDGYTF.